These 23 T cell receptor beta chains were sequenced from one sample in a study of T cells in Graves' hyperthyroidism and ophthalmopathy. Template material for amplifying TCR beta CDR3 regions consisted of RNA transcripts. The HTBI primer set served for first-round RT-PCR of the TCR CDR3. MiXCR, applied by TCRdb to the multiplex PCR reads, yields one record per CDR3 protein. The table includes 480,000 or so distinct CDR3 sequences, around an eighth detected once. Sequenced: blood. The receptors were gathered from a woman between 18 and 30 years old with Graves' hyperthyroidism.

This clonotype was detected ten times or more. The chain links TRBV12-3 or TRBV12-4 to TRBJ1-5; D not resolved. This CDR3 is built from 12 residues. Trimming shortened V by 2 bases and J by 7 bases, and 6 bases separated the two germline ends. The CDR3 coding sequence is TGTGCCAGCAGTTTACTCGGACAGCCCCAGCATTTT. Amino acid sequence: CASSLLGQPQHF.

This clonotype was found many times. This sequence joins TRBV2 and TRBJ2-5, with D tentatively TRBD1 (6 bases). This CDR3 region has 12 residues. The V and J ends lost 6 bases and 4 bases respectively, with 9 bases between them. CDR1 is SNHLY and CDR2 is FYNNEI in the germline V gene. The DNA for the CDR3 is TGTGCCAGCAGGATACAGGGAGAGACCCAGTACTTC. The encoded protein is CASRIQGETQYF.

This clonotype was detected only once. The limits of the CDR3 on the DNA are not certain, so only TCRdb's listed CDR3 is given. V is TRBV10-3 and J is TRBJ2-2; the table's D call, TRBD2, was not checked against the DNA. Germline V gives CDR1 ENHRY, CDR2 SYGVKD. The CDR3 has 23 residues if both end residues are counted. CDR3 region: CAISGTSGYYEQYFGPGTGELFF.

This clonotype was detected only a few times. This sequence may be a read error, since a much larger clone differs from it by one base. V gene TRBV27 combines with J gene TRBJ2-1, with TRBD2 as a possible D gene (6 bases). This CDR3 has 12 amino acids. CDR1 and CDR2 from the germline V gene are MNHEY and SMNVEV (reference sequence). The CDR3 protein is CASRRGFNEQLF. The CDR3 bases are TGTGCCAGCAGACGGGGGTTCAATGAGCAGCTCTTC.

This clonotype was counted many times. V is TRBV30 and J is TRBJ1-4, with D maybe TRBD1 (5 bases). The CDR3 sequence is 14 residues long. The germline V gene has CDR1 GTSNPN and CDR2 SVGIG (reference sequence). V lost 2 bases and J lost 8, with 15 bases in between. The CDR3 nucleotides are TGTGCCTGGAGTCTTACCCGGGGGACGGAAAAACTGTTTTTT. Its translation is CAWSLTRGTEKLFF.

The J gene is TRBJ1-1, the V gene TRBV9; TRBD1 is a possible D gene (5 bases). Trimming shortened V by 0 bases and J by 4 bases, and 10 bases separated the two germline ends. The CDR3 contains 14 residues. Germline V gene data show CDR1 as SGDLS and CDR2 as YYNGEE. The CDR3 loop is CASSVEQGGTEAFF. For the CDR3, the DNA is TGTGCCAGCAGCGTAGAGCAGGGCGGCACTGAAGCTTTCTTT.

The V and J genes are TRBV13 and TRBJ2-7; 10 nucleotides match TRBD1. The CDR3 spans 14 residues. Losses at the gene ends were 5 bases for V and 4 bases for J; bases not matched to a gene: 5. CDR1 PRHDT and CDR2 FYEKMQ come from the germline V gene (reference sequence). CDR3 residues: CASSPGQGRYEQYV. The CDR3 DNA reads as TGTGCCAGCAGCCCGGGACAGGGGAGGTACGAGCAGTACGTC.

In its sample, this clonotype was seen many times. This rearrangement joins TRBV18 to TRBJ2-3; D gene unclear. Germline loops: CDR1 KGHSH, CDR2 LQKENI. Trimming left V 4 bases short and J 5 bases short, with 10 bases between. The CDR3 length is 13 residues. CDR3 DNA: TGTGCCAGCTCACTACCCGTGGGAGATACGCAGTATTTT. It specifies CASSLPVGDTQYF.

This clonotype was detected many times. V usage is TRBV12-5 and J usage is TRBJ2-7; unclear D gene. CDR3 length: 11 amino acids. CDR1 LGHNT and CDR2 FRNRAP come from the germline V gene. The V and J ends lost 5 bases and 5 bases respectively, with 7 bases between them. CDR3 region: CASGPRNEQYF. In nucleotides, the CDR3 is TGTGCTAGTGGTCCCCGGAACGAGCAGTACTTC.

This clonotype was found many times. This chain uses TRBV2 with TRBJ1-5; TRBD1 is a possible D gene (5 bases). This CDR3 spans 16 amino acids. The V gene lost 6 bases and the J gene lost 0 bases, with 15 bases spanning the gap. Germline lookup yields CDR1 SNHLY and CDR2 FYNNEI. The CDR3 DNA is TGTGCCAGCAGATATGGGACGGGCCATAGCAATCAGCCCCAGCATTTT. Its translation is CASRYGTGHSNQPQHF.

The chain carries TRBV19 and TRBJ2-2, with D perhaps given as TRBD1 or TRBD2 (6 bases each). The CDR3 is 15 residues long. The germline CDR1 and CDR2 sequences are LNHDA and SQIVND (reference sequence). Trimming cost V 7 bases and J 3 bases, with 15 bases left between them. This CDR3 is CASKMGGTHTGELFF. Here the CDR3 DNA reads TGTGCCAGTAAGATGGGGGGCACCCACACCGGGGAGCTGTTTTTT.

This clonotype was detected many times. V usage is TRBV19 and J usage is TRBJ2-5; D possibly uses TRBD1 or TRBD2 (7 bases each). Germline loops: CDR1 LNHDA, CDR2 SQIVND (reference sequence). The CDR3 is 17 amino acids. V lost 3 bases and J lost 4, with 21 bases in between. The CDR3 coding sequence is TGTGCCAGTAGTATGGGGAGGGGGCGCGAAATAAGAGAGACCCAGTACTTC. This sequence encodes CASSMGRGREIRETQYF.

This clonotype has a handful of counts. The chain has TRBV9 and TRBJ2-7; D unresolved. The CDR3 spans 14 residues. Per germline, CDR1 SGDLS and CDR2 YYNGEE. V lost 2 bases and J lost 0, with 9 bases in between. CDR3 in amino acids: CASSVQADSYEQYV. The CDR3 nucleotides are TGTGCCAGCAGCGTCCAGGCAGACTCCTACGAGCAGTACGTC.

This clonotype was picked up many times. The chain employs TRBV3-1 and TRBJ1-1; D call uncertain. Germline V gene lookup returns CDR1 LGHDT and CDR2 YNNKEL (reference sequence). Trimming left V 3 bases short and J 3 bases short, with 8 bases between. The CDR3 is 13 amino acids. DNA for the CDR3: TGTGCCAGCAGCCAGGGAGTCTACACTGAAGCTTTCTTT. Translation gives CASSQGVYTEAFF.

The sample holds many counts of this clonotype. CDR3 in amino acids: CASSLGLAGPRRQYF. The CDR3 nucleotides read TGTGCCAGCAGCCTAGGGCTAGCGGGACCCAGGAGGCAGTATTTT. The chain joins TRBV7-8 to TRBJ2-3; 9 bases fit TRBD2. The CDR3 sequence is 15 residues long. V was clipped by 5 bases and J by 11 bases; unmatched bases: 14. Germline V gene data show CDR1 as SGHVS and CDR2 as FQNEAQ.

The V call is TRBV4-1, the J call TRBJ2-3, with a weak D call TRBD1 (8 bases). Trimming shortened V by 5 bases and J by 2 bases, and 14 bases separated the two germline ends. The CDR3 length is 15 residues. Germline CDR1 reads MGHRA; CDR2 reads YSYEKL. CDR3 protein: CASSLQGGNTDTQYF. In nucleotides, the CDR3 is TGCGCCAGCAGCTTACAGGGGGGGAACACAGATACGCAGTATTTT.

The sample holds many counts of this clonotype. V usage is TRBV12-3 or TRBV12-4 and J usage is TRBJ1-4; D not certain. The CDR3 extends over 14 amino acids. The V end lost 3 bases, the J end lost 4 bases, and 9 bases lay between the germline ends. The CDR3 is CASSFFRINEKLFF. For the CDR3, the DNA is TGTGCCAGCAGTTTTTTCAGGATTAATGAAAAACTGTTTTTT.

V usage is TRBV20-1 and J usage is TRBJ2-7; 10 nucleotides line up with TRBD2. After removal of 0 bases from V and 3 bases from J, the junction contained 5 bases not matched to a gene. CDR3 length equals 15 residues. Germline V gives CDR1 DFQATT, CDR2 SNEGSKA (reference sequence). CDR3 in DNA: TGCAGTGCTAGAGATATAGCGGGAGGAAACTACGAGCAGTACTTC. This sequence encodes CSARDIAGGNYEQYF.

The table lists this clonotype with many counts. The rearrangement links TRBV6-1 to TRBJ1-4; D is possibly TRBD1 (5 bases). CDR1 is MNHNS, CDR2 SASEGT, per germline. This CDR3 contains 15 residues. V shed 6 bases and J shed 7 bases, with 18 bases lying between them. CDR3 nucleotides: TGTGCCAGCAGCGTGACCCGGAACGGGGGTGAAAAACTGTTTTTT. This sequence encodes CASSVTRNGGEKLFF.

This clonotype was observed at least ten times. The chain joins TRBV12-3 or TRBV12-4 to TRBJ1-2; D gene unclear. The CDR3 covers 14 residues. V dropped 6 bases and J dropped 6 bases, with 17 bases sitting between them. CDR3 in DNA: TGTGCCAGCAGCTCTCCGACCGCGTTCCATGGCTACACCTTC. It encodes CASSSPTAFHGYTF.

This clonotype was seen only a few times. The conserved final phenylalanine or tryptophan is absent from the CDR3, which likely points to a read error. This chain connects TRBV24-1 to TRBJ1-3, with D unresolved. This CDR3 is built from 16 residues. V lost 3 bases and J lost 1, with 12 bases in between. CDR1 and CDR2 (germline): KGHDR, SFDVKD. The CDR3 is CATSDLIPGSGNTIYS. CDR3 in DNA: TGTGCCACCAGTGATCTAATTCCGGGGTCTGGAAACACCATATATTCT.

This chain joins TRBV15 and TRBJ2-1; D possibly uses TRBD1 or TRBD2 (6 bases each). The ends were cut back, 6 bases at V and 9 bases at J, with 12 bases in the middle. The germline CDR1 and CDR2 sequences are LNHNV and YYDKDF (reference sequence). This CDR3 comprises 12 residues. The CDR3 spells CATRQGGGEQFF. The CDR3 DNA reads TGTGCCACCAGACAGGGAGGTGGTGAGCAGTTCTTC. The whole variable domain, remainder taken from reference TRBV15 and TRBJ2-1, is DAMVIQNPRYQVTQFGKPVTLSCSQTLNHNVMYWYQQKSSQAPKLLFHYYDKDFNNEADTPDNFQSRRPNTSFCFLDIRSPGLGDTAMYLCATRQGGGEQFFGPGTRLTVL.

This clonotype turned up a few times. The rearrangement links TRBV30 to TRBJ1-5; perhaps TRBD1 as D (5 bases). V was pared by 3 bases and J by 6 bases, with 15 bases between. The CDR3 spans 14 residues. The V gene's germline CDR1 is GTSNPN and CDR2 SVGIG (reference sequence). CDR3 DNA: TGTGCCTGGAGGGGTCAGGGAGTTCGTCAGCCCCAGCATTTT. Translating gives CAWRGQGVRQPQHF.